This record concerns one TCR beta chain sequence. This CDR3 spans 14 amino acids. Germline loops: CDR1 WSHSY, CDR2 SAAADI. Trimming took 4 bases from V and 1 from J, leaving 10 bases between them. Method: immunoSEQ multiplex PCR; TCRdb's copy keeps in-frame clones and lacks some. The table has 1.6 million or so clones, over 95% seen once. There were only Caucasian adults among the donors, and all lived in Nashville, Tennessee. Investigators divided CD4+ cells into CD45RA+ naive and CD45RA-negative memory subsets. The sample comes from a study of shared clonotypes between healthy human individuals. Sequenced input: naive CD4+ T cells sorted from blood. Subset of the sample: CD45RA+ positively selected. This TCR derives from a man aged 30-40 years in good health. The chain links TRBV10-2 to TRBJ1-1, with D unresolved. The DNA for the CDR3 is TGCGCCAGCAGTGGATCAAGGGCGAACACTGAAGCTTTCTTT. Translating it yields CASSGSRANTEAFF.